Included here is one TCR beta chain sequence, with context. Original processing notes: Quantification of nucleated cells was approximated via reference gene primer amplification. Generated by immunoSEQ multiplex PCR, the TCRdb table keeps only in-frame clones and is missing some. V, J and clone size reflect that table, while D and trimming were determined from the DNA. The sample lists some 90,000 clones, 86% occurring once. This specimen comes from a study of blood T cell repertoires in COVID-19. The overall study: The United States, Italy and Spain were the sources of the acute and convalescent COVID-19 samples. T cells, B-cell-depleted T cells, or PBMCs supplied cDNA or gDNA.

CDR1 and CDR2 from the germline V gene are MNHEY and SMNVEV (reference sequence). Trimming removed 6 bases at V and 4 bases at J, with 13 bases between. CDR3 length equals 14 residues. The sample taken for sequencing was peripheral blood. The TCR originated in a man of 80 years or more with active or convalescent COVID-19. J is TRBJ2-1 and V is TRBV27, with D perhaps matching TRBD2 (6 bases). CDR3 nucleotide sequence: TGTGCCAGCAGGGGGACTTTCGGATACAATGAGCAGTTCTTC. It encodes CASRGTFGYNEQFF.